The 21 T cell receptor beta chains reported below all come from one sample, sequenced in a study of T cells in Graves' hyperthyroidism and ophthalmopathy. What was amplified from RNA transcripts were TCR beta CDR3 regions. First-round RT-PCR of the TCR CDR3 relied on the HTBI primer set. TCRdb used MiXCR to reprocess the multiplex PCR reads, holding one entry per CDR3 protein. The profile covers hundreds of thousands of distinct CDR3 sequences, with 38% appearing a single time and over 8% taken by the ten largest. Sequencing input: blood. These receptors were taken from a man aged 18-30 years with Graves' hyperthyroidism.

The J gene is TRBJ1-1, the V gene TRBV20-1; 10 nucleotides align to TRBD1. The CDR3 extends over 16 amino acids. The germline V gene encodes CDR1 DFQATT and CDR2 SNEGSKA (reference sequence). The trim removed 4 bases at V and 4 bases at J, leaving 12 bases unmatched. The DNA for the CDR3 is TGCAGTGCTATTATGGACCGGGACAGGGGACGCACTGAAGCTTTCTTT. Its protein product is CSAIMDRDRGRTEAFF.

This clonotype was detected many times. The chain is built from TRBV7-9 and TRBJ2-7, with D possibly being TRBD2 (5 bases). This CDR3 is 13 amino acids long. Germline assignment: CDR1 SEHNR and CDR2 FQNEAQ (reference sequence). V gave up 5 bases and J gave up 6 bases, with 14 bases separating them. As DNA, the CDR3 is TGTGCCAGCAGCACTACCGGACTGGGCGAGCAGTACTTC. This sequence encodes CASSTTGLGEQYF.

J is TRBJ2-7 and V is TRBV29-1; TRBD2 agrees at 11 bases. This CDR3 has 14 amino acids. The germline V gene has CDR1 SQVTM and CDR2 ANQGSEA. CDR3 sequence reads: CRADGTSGSYEQYF. The CDR3 bases are TGCCGTGCCGATGGAACTAGCGGGAGCTACGAGCAGTACTTC.

This clonotype was observed a handful of times. The chain has TRBV19 and TRBJ2-7, with D unresolved. This CDR3 spans 12 amino acids. Trimming took 10 bases from V and 7 from J, leaving 17 bases between them. Looked up from germline, CDR1 is LNHDA and CDR2 is SQIVND (reference sequence). CDR3 bases: TGTGCCACTACAAACACCCCGGGTGAGCAGTACTTC. Translation: CATTNTPGEQYF. The variable domain in full, completed from reference TRBV19 and TRBJ2-7, reads DGGITQSPKYLFRKEGQNVTLSCEQNLNHDAMYWYRQDPGQGLRLIYYSQIVNDFQKGDIAEGYSVSREKKESFPLTVTSAQKNPTAFYLCATTNTPGEQYFGPGTRLTVT.

The rearrangement joins TRBV20-1 to TRBJ2-7; 7 bases fit TRBD1. The ends lost 6 bases at V and 0 bases at J; junction bases unmatched: 8. The V gene's germline CDR1 is DFQATT and CDR2 SNEGSKA (reference sequence). This CDR3 contains 14 residues. This CDR3 is CSASLRGSSYEQYF. The CDR3 nucleotides are TGCAGTGCCTCTCTCAGGGGGAGCTCCTACGAGCAGTACTTC.

This chain uses TRBV6-6 with TRBJ2-2, with D possibly matching TRBD2 (6 bases). CDR1 is MNHNY, CDR2 SVGAGI, per germline (reference sequence). V lost 6 bases and J lost 4, with 15 bases in between. The CDR3 spans 15 residues. CDR3 coding DNA: TGTGCCAGCAGCCCCCGGAGGGTAATCACCGGGGAGCTGTTTTTT. This sequence encodes CASSPRRVITGELFF.

This rearrangement joins TRBV7-2 to TRBJ1-1; no firm D call. There are 16 residues in the CDR3. The ends were cut back, 6 bases at V and 6 bases at J, with 23 bases in the middle. Germline CDR1 and CDR2: SGHTA and FQGNSA. The CDR3 DNA reads as TGTGCCAGCAGTCCCCCTGGCGAGATTATTCACGCTGAAGCTTTCTTT. Translation gives CASSPPGEIIHAEAFF.

The chain recombines TRBV14 with TRBJ1-2; 7 nucleotides align to TRBD1. The V and J ends lost 0 bases and 4 bases, in that order; junction bases with no gene match: 5. Germline V gives CDR1 SGHDN, CDR2 FVKESK. CDR3 size: 15 residues. The CDR3 reads CASSQDRGQTYGYTF. The CDR3 nucleotides are TGTGCCAGCAGCCAAGATCGGGGACAGACCTATGGCTACACCTTC.

In its sample, this clonotype was seen a few times. The DNA of the CDR3 is TGTGCCAGCAGCGTGAGTTCGAGTAGCGGGGCCCAAGAGACCCAGTACTTC. Its translation: CASSVSSSSGAQETQYF. V gene TRBV7-9 combines with J gene TRBJ2-5, with 8 nucleotides matching TRBD2. Trimming at V came to 5 bases and at J to 1 base, leaving 12 bases not matched to a gene. The germline gives CDR1 SEHNR, CDR2 FQNEAQ (reference sequence). The CDR3 sequence is 17 residues long.

The chain links TRBV5-5 to TRBJ1-2; possibly TRBD1 for D (5 bases). Trimming cost V 2 bases and J 4 bases, with 12 bases left between them. The CDR3 loop spans 14 amino acids. In germline, CDR1 is SGHKS, CDR2 YYEKEE (reference sequence). CDR3 sequence (DNA): TGTGCCAGCAGCTTCCGGGGGGAAGGCTATGGCTACACCTTC. Protein sequence: CASSFRGEGYGYTF.

This clonotype has a count of ten or more. The genes are TRBV7-2 and TRBJ1-4; D call uncertain. This CDR3 has 13 amino acids. V lost 4 bases to trimming and J lost 5 bases, with 8 bases between them. In germline, CDR1 is SGHTA, CDR2 FQGNSA. The CDR3 coding sequence is TGTGCCAGCAGCTCCAGCGGAAATGAAAAACTGTTTTTT. It is translated as CASSSSGNEKLFF. The variable domain in full, completed from reference TRBV7-2 and TRBJ1-4, reads GAGVSQSPSNKVTEKGKDVELRCDPISGHTALYWYRQSLGQGLEFLIYFQGNSAPDKSGLPSDRFSAERTGGSVSTLTIQRTQQEDSAVYLCASSSSGNEKLFFGSGTQLSVL.

The chain employs TRBV29-1 and TRBJ2-7, with D tentatively TRBD1 (6 bases). The CDR3 runs 13 residues. V lost 6 bases and J lost 0, with 12 bases in between. Germline V gene sequence: CDR1 SQVTM, CDR2 ANQGSEA. CDR3 amino acids: CSVGTRSSYEQYF. In DNA, the CDR3 is TGCAGCGTCGGGACAAGGAGCTCCTACGAGCAGTACTTC.

At least ten counts were recorded for this clonotype. The chain couples TRBV2 to TRBJ2-7; perhaps TRBD2 as D (5 bases). Germline V gives CDR1 SNHLY, CDR2 FYNNEI. With 4 bases removed from V and 1 base from J, the gap between germline ends came to 8 bases. This CDR3 has 13 residues. The CDR3 DNA reads TGTGCCAGCAGTGGAAGCGGATCCTACGAGCAGTACTTC. This translates into CASSGSGSYEQYF.

This chain uses TRBV6-5 with TRBJ2-7; maybe TRBD1 (6 bases). V was trimmed by 5 bases and J by 3 bases, leaving 14 bases between them. The CDR3 is 14 amino acids. Germline assignment: CDR1 MNHEY and CDR2 SVGAGI. CDR3 region: CASSTPGQHYEQYF. CDR3 nucleotide sequence: TGTGCCAGCAGTACCCCGGGACAACACTACGAGCAGTACTTC.

As for this clonotype: This may come from a read error, since a much larger clone is one base off. The V and J genes are TRBV2 and TRBJ2-7; 9 positions match TRBD1. CDR1 SNHLY and CDR2 FYNNEI come from the germline V gene. There are 13 residues in the CDR3. Unmatched junction bases numbered 6, after V lost 8 bases and J lost 4 bases. CDR3 sequence reads: CASHRGPSYEQYF. The CDR3 DNA reads as TGTGCCAGCCACAGGGGGCCTTCTTACGAGCAGTACTTC.

The V call is TRBV10-3, the J call TRBJ1-5; D not certain. The germline V gene has CDR1 ENHRY and CDR2 SYGVKD. V dropped 2 bases and J dropped 7 bases, with 12 bases sitting between them. The CDR3 consists of 14 residues. CDR3 region: CAISERLGLQPQHF. In DNA, the CDR3 is TGTGCCATCAGTGAGAGGCTCGGGTTGCAGCCCCAGCATTTT.

This clonotype was observed many times. Here the CDR3 reads CASSLGHDGYTF. The CDR3 bases are TGTGCCAGCAGTTTAGGCCACGATGGCTACACCTTC. V usage is TRBV12-3 or TRBV12-4 and J usage is TRBJ1-2; no firm D call. CDR3 length equals 12 residues. The V end lost 1 base, the J end lost 6 bases, and 6 bases lay between the germline ends.

This chain connects TRBV25-1 to TRBJ1-6; 11 bases align to TRBD1. Germline V gene lookup returns CDR1 MGHDK and CDR2 SYGVNS. J was trimmed by 10 bases and V by 5 bases; bases with no gene match: 7. The CDR3 is 15 residues long. The CDR3 DNA reads TGTGCCAGCAGTCCCTGGGGACAGGGGGTATCACCCCTCCACTTT. This sequence encodes CASSPWGQGVSPLHF.

This clonotype was observed at least ten times. This chain joins TRBV20-1 and TRBJ1-2, with a weak D call TRBD1 (5 bases). CDR3 length: 15 amino acids. The V gene's germline CDR1 is DFQATT and CDR2 SNEGSKA (reference sequence). Trimming took 6 bases from V and 1 from J, leaving 18 bases between them. The CDR3 nucleotides read TGCAGTGCGCTAAACCCCGGGACCGATAACTATGGCTACACCTTC. It codes for CSALNPGTDNYGYTF.

The table lists this clonotype with a few counts. The J gene is TRBJ2-7, the V gene TRBV19; possible D gene TRBD1, 6 bases. Trimming removed 1 base from V and 2 bases from J, with 18 bases in between. The length of the CDR3 is 17 residues. In germline, CDR1 is LNHDA, CDR2 SQIVND (reference sequence). The CDR3 sequence: CASSIGLGRGRTYEQYF. CDR3 DNA sequence: TGTGCCAGTAGTATAGGATTGGGCAGGGGCAGGACCTACGAGCAGTACTTC.

J is TRBJ2-5 and V is TRBV9, with D maybe TRBD2 (5 bases). This CDR3 region has 13 residues. The V gene lost 5 bases and the J gene lost 2 bases, with 10 bases spanning the gap. In germline, CDR1 is SGDLS, CDR2 YYNGEE. The DNA for the CDR3 is TGTGCCAGCAGATCTCCGGGGCAAGAGACCCAGTACTTC. It translates to CASRSPGQETQYF.